The following is a T cell receptor (beta chain) sequence with its context. Its target is unknown. The data were obtained in a study of OX40 agonist ivuxolimab in advanced cancers. Whole-study results and caveats: The average count of expanded clones was higher among CD8+ T cells than among CD4+.

The protocol was immunoSEQ multiplex PCR, while the TCRdb copy is restricted to in-frame clones and leaves out a portion. Of approximately 86,000 clones in the sample, just over 85% are singletons; the top ten hold 6.5%. The TCR sequence derives from an adult with an advanced solid tumor such as melanoma, head and neck, liver or kidney cancer. The sample in question was CD4+ or CD8+ T cells sorted from blood, obtained in a trial of the OX40 agonist ivuxolimab.

Here the CDR3 reads CASSQEVTGKTQYF. The CDR3 DNA reads as TGCGCCAGCAGCCAAGAAGTGACGGGGAAGACCCAGTACTTC. This rearrangement joins TRBV4-3 to TRBJ2-5, with D perhaps TRBD2 (5 bases). V was pared by 0 bases and J by 6 bases, with 11 bases between. Per germline, CDR1 LGHNA and CDR2 YSLEER. The CDR3 totals 14 residues.